This T cell receptor beta chain was sequenced during a study of T cell responses to AZD1222 COVID-19 vaccine. Study details: Second-dose timings of about 4 or about 12 weeks were pooled. The study, taken as a whole, reports: Females made up more of the donors, who were largely white British, and clonal diversity may have come out too low. At baseline, seropositivity was found in only a handful of AZD1222 recipients. Spike-specific TCR breadth rose after two AZD1222 doses, and depth rose as well.

Libraries were prepared by immunoSEQ multiplex PCR; TCRdb keeps only in-frame clonotypes and omits some of them. The table shows about 96,000 clones, with roughly 90% occurring only once. Germline lookup yields CDR1 SGHNT and CDR2 YENEEA. This CDR3 contains 11 residues. The V end was cut by 4 bases, the J end by 9 bases, with 7 bases between. Comments on this clone: Antigen: not known.

Sequenced here: peripheral blood, sampled on day 0 of AZD1222 vaccination. The V and J genes are TRBV11-3 and TRBJ2-1, with no clear D. The clonotype originates from an adult in good health. The CDR3 is CASSSLGEQFF. CDR3 in DNA: TGTGCCAGCAGCTCCCTTGGTGAGCAGTTCTTC. Using reference TRBV11-3 and TRBJ2-1 for the parts outside the CDR3, the full variable domain is EAGVVQSPRYKIIEKKQPVAFWCNPISGHNTLYWYLQNLGQGPELLIRYENEEAVDDSQLPKDRFSAERLKGVDSTLKIQPAELGDSAVYLCASSSLGEQFFGPGTRLTVL.